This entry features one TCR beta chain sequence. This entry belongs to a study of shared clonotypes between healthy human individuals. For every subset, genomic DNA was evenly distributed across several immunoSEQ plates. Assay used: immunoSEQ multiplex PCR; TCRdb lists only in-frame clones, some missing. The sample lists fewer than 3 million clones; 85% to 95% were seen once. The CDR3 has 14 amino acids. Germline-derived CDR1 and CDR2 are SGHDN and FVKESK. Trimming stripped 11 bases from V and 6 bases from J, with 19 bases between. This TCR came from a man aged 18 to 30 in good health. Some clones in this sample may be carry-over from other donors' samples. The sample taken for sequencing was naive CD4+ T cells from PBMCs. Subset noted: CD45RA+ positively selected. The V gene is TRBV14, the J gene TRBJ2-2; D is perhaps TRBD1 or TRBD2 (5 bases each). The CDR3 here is CASNKGSRAGELFF. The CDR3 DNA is TGTGCCTCCAACAAGGGGAGCCGGGCCGGGGAGCTGTTTTTT.